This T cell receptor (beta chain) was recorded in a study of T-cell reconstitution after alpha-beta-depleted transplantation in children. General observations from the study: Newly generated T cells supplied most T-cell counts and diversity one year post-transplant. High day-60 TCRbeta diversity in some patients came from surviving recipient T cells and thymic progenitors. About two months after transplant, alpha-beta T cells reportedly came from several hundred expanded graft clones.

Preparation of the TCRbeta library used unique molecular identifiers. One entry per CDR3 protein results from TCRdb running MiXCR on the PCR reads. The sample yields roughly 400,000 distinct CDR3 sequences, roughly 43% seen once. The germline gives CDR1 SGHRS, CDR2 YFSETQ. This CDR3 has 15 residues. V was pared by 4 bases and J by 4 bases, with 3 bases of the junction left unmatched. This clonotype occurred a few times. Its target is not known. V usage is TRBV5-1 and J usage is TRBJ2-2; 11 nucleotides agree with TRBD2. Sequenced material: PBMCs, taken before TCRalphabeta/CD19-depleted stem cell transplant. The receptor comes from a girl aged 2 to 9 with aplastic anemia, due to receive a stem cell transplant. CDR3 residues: CASSTSGSGTGELFF. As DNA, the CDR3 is TGCGCCAGCAGCACTAGCGGGAGTGGCACCGGGGAGCTGTTTTTT.